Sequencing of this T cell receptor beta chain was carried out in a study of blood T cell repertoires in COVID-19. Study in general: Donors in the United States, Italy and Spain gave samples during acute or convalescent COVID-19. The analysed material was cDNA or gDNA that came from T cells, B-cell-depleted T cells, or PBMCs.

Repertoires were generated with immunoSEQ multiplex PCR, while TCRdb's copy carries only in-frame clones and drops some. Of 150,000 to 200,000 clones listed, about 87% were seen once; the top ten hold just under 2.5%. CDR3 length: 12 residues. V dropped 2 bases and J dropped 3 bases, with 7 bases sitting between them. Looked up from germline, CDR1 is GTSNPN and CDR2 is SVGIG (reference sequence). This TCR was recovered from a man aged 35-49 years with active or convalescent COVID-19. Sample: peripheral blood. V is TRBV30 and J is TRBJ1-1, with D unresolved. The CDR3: CAWSRRDTEAFF. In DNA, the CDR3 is TGTGCCTGGAGTAGAAGAGACACTGAAGCTTTCTTT.